The next 30 T cell receptor beta chains were all read from a single sample in a study of brain metastases from non-small cell lung cancer (dated by TCRdb to between 2018 and 2021). Library preparation employed the immunoSEQ multiplex PCR assay. The clones in this table, taken by TCRdb from immuneACCESS, are in-frame only. Not every clone is retained; where verified, under half of the shortfall comes from an unresolved V gene, and the cause of the rest is unknown. Here the sample has more than 14,000 clones; over 80% occur a single time. Of the sample, about 8% falls within the top ten clones. The sample taken for sequencing was primary lung tumor tissue. Read against the paper, the sample's cell subset or site label means: primary lung tumor paired with brain metastasis. These receptors came from a donor at least 40 years old with non-small cell lung cancer.

The V and J genes are TRBV14 and TRBJ1-1; weak D call: TRBD1 (5 bases). The V end lost 8 bases, the J end lost 0 bases, and 10 bases lay between the germline ends. Germline CDR1 reads SGHDN; CDR2 reads FVKESK. This CDR3 comprises 13 residues. CDR3 bases: TGTGCCAGCGGGTGGACAATGAACACTGAAGCTTTCTTT. Protein: CASGWTMNTEAFF.

The gene calls are TRBV5-1 and TRBJ1-2; 7 bases are a match to TRBD1. V trimming: 0 bases; J trimming: 2 bases; junction bases outside the gene matches: 10. This CDR3 is 17 amino acids long. The germline CDR1 and CDR2 sequences are SGHRS and YFSETQ. CDR3 region: CASSLGQGQIRNYGYTF. The CDR3 DNA is TGCGCCAGCAGCTTGGGACAGGGTCAAATTCGCAACTATGGCTACACCTTC.

In this sample, this clone turned up once. The chain joins TRBV15 to TRBJ2-2, with D unresolved. The CDR3 loop spans 12 amino acids. From germline, CDR1 is LNHNV and CDR2 YYDKDF (reference sequence). Trimming cost V 1 base and J 6 bases, with 3 bases left between them. In DNA, the CDR3 is TGTGCCACCAGCAGAGGGGCCGGGGAGCTGTTTTTT. Protein product: CATSRGAGELFF.

The chain has TRBV4-1 and TRBJ2-5, with D maybe TRBD2 (6 bases). CDR3 length: 13 amino acids. Per germline, CDR1 MGHRA and CDR2 YSYEKL. Trimming stripped 1 base from V and 7 bases from J, with 10 bases between. The CDR3 sequence is CASSQVEEGTQYF. Here the CDR3 DNA reads TGCGCCAGCAGCCAAGTGGAGGAGGGGACCCAGTACTTC.

The DNA for the CDR3 is TGTGCCAGCTCACCACCGGGGCAGCTAAAGGTGGATGAGCAGTTCTTC. It is translated as CASSPPGQLKVDEQFF. The V call is TRBV18, the J call TRBJ2-1, with D possibly being TRBD1 (5 bases). This CDR3 region has 16 residues. Trimming left V 0 bases short and J 8 bases short, with 17 bases between. Germline-derived CDR1 and CDR2 are KGHSH and LQKENI.

V gene TRBV4-1 combines with J gene TRBJ1-4; D remains ambiguous. The CDR3 contains 15 residues. The germline CDR1 and CDR2 sequences are MGHRA and YSYEKL. V lost 1 base and J 2 bases, leaving 8 bases between the germline ends. The CDR3 DNA follows: TGCGCCAGCAGCCAAGTTGGGATTACTAATGAAAAACTGTTTTTT. Translated: CASSQVGITNEKLFF.

There are a few counts of this clone. The chain uses TRBV7-3 and TRBJ1-1; the D gene is possibly TRBD1 (5 bases). The CDR3 is 13 residues long. Trimming took off 1 base at V and 7 bases at J, with 10 bases between the two ends. Germline V gene lookup returns CDR1 SGHTA and CDR2 FQGTGA. CDR3 in amino acids: CASSLNSDSEAFF. CDR3 DNA: TGTGCCAGCAGCTTAAATAGTGACAGTGAAGCTTTCTTT.

This chain links TRBV19 with TRBJ2-7; 7 bases match TRBD1. Germline CDR1 reads LNHDA; CDR2 reads SQIVND (reference sequence). The CDR3 extends over 15 amino acids. Trimming at V came to 6 bases and at J to 2 bases, leaving 10 bases not matched to a gene. CDR3 residues: CASSRARQGAYEQYF. The CDR3, as DNA: TGTGCCAGTAGCAGAGCCCGACAGGGCGCCTACGAGCAGTACTTC.

This clone appeared once. The gene calls are TRBV6-5 and TRBJ2-7; TRBD1 is a possible D gene (6 bases). V shed 8 bases and J shed 0 bases, with 11 bases lying between them. The CDR3 runs 13 residues. Germline assignment: CDR1 MNHEY and CDR2 SVGAGI. The CDR3 region has the DNA TGTGCCAGCGGGGGCCAGGCCTCCTACGAGCAGTACTTC. Residues: CASGGQASYEQYF.

V usage is TRBV5-1 and J usage is TRBJ2-7; 9 positions match TRBD2. Germline CDR1 is SGHRS and CDR2 is YFSETQ. This CDR3 region has 16 residues. Trimming took 0 bases from V and 4 from J; bases not matched to a gene: 8. The DNA for the CDR3 is TGCGCCAGCAGCTTGGGTCGCGGGGGGGCCAGTTACGAGCAGTACTTC. Protein: CASSLGRGGASYEQYF.

The V call is TRBV19, the J call TRBJ2-2; D possibly matches TRBD1 or TRBD2 (5 bases each). The germline V and J ends were trimmed by 6 bases and 2 bases, with 10 bases remaining between them. The length of the CDR3 is 14 residues. Germline V gives CDR1 LNHDA, CDR2 SQIVND (reference sequence). The DNA for the CDR3 is TGTGCCAGTAGATGGGGGTTCAACACCGGGGAGCTGTTTTTT. Translated, it gives CASRWGFNTGELFF.

The genes are TRBV2 and TRBJ1-4; a weak D match, TRBD1 (5 bases). Per germline, CDR1 SNHLY and CDR2 FYNNEI. The length of the CDR3 is 15 residues. V was clipped by 8 bases and J by 7 bases, with 20 bases between them. The CDR3 region has the DNA TGTGCCAGCGCTAAAGGGAGGGGTGGACCTGAAAAACTGTTTTTT. Translation gives CASAKGRGGPEKLFF.

Note on this clone: A single base separates this from a much larger clone, so it may be a read error. The chain links TRBV6-5 to TRBJ1-5; TRBD1 might be the D (6 bases). The germline V gene encodes CDR1 MNHEY and CDR2 SVGAGI. This CDR3 comprises 15 residues. Trimming took off 1 base at V and 7 bases at J, with 14 bases between the two ends. This CDR3 is CASSYWGALGQPQHF. The CDR3 region has the DNA TGTGCCAGCAGTTACTGGGGGGCATTGGGACAGCCCCAGCATTTT.

The chain links TRBV7-3 to TRBJ2-7, with D hard to call. The CDR3 covers 13 residues. Trimming removed 5 bases from V and 2 bases from J, with 10 bases in between. CDR1 is SGHTA and CDR2 is FQGTGA in the germline V gene. The CDR3 spells CASSRGPTYEQYF. The CDR3 DNA is TGTGCCAGCAGCAGAGGTCCAACCTACGAGCAGTACTTC.

The genes are TRBV7-9 and TRBJ1-6, with 8 bases fitting TRBD1. V lost 5 bases, J lost 6 bases, and 3 bases stayed unmatched. CDR1 and CDR2 from the germline V gene are SEHNR and FQNEAQ (reference sequence). The CDR3 totals 14 residues. CDR3: CASSGTGVNSPLHF. CDR3 in DNA: TGTGCCAGCAGCGGGACAGGAGTTAATTCACCCCTCCACTTT.

This rearrangement joins TRBV3-1 (or the pseudogene TRBV3-2) to TRBJ1-3, with D perhaps TRBD1 (5 bases). The CDR3 runs to 15 residues. Germline V gene lookup returns CDR1 LGHDT and CDR2 YNNKEL (reference sequence). Deletions cut 0 bases from V and 4 bases from J, with 10 bases between. The CDR3 nucleotides read TGTGCCAGCAGCCAAGACTGGACACAGGGAAACACCATATATTTT. The encoded protein is CASSQDWTQGNTIYF.

The chain is built from TRBV5-6 and TRBJ1-2; no firm D call. V was pared by 2 bases and J by 8 bases, with 16 bases between. The CDR3 is 14 residues long. Germline V gene sequence: CDR1 SGHDT, CDR2 YYEEEE. The CDR3 coding sequence is TGTGCCAGCAGCTTTCTACGGAGCCCCCTGGGCTACACCTTC. Translated: CASSFLRSPLGYTF.

The chain joins TRBV6-5 to TRBJ2-7, with D possibly being TRBD2 (5 bases). CDR1 is MNHEY and CDR2 is SVGAGI in the germline V gene. V lost 0 bases and J lost 3, with 9 bases in between. This CDR3 is 14 amino acids long. The CDR3 sequence is CASSYSRDSYEQYF. The CDR3 DNA is TGTGCCAGCAGTTACTCGAGGGATAGCTACGAGCAGTACTTC.

The J gene is TRBJ2-2, the V gene TRBV5-1, with TRBD1 matching over 8 bases. The germline V gene has CDR1 SGHRS and CDR2 YFSETQ. Trimming at V came to 8 bases and at J to 5 bases, leaving 11 bases not matched to a gene. The CDR3 extends over 15 amino acids. In nucleotides, the CDR3 is TGCGCCAGTCAGCCGGGACAGGAGCAGACCGGGGAGCTGTTTTTT. It is translated as CASQPGQEQTGELFF.

The J gene is TRBJ2-3, the V gene TRBV4-1, with 10 nucleotides matching TRBD1. The J segment lost 7 bases and the V segment lost 4 bases, leaving 14 bases of the junction unmatched. This CDR3 is built from 17 residues. The germline V gene encodes CDR1 MGHRA and CDR2 YSYEKL. CDR3 coding DNA: TGCGCCAGCAGCCCTTTACCTGGGACAGGGGCAAAGAATACGCAGTATTTT. Its protein is CASSPLPGTGAKNTQYF.

V usage is TRBV2 and J usage is TRBJ2-3, with 7 bases lining up with TRBD2. The germline V gene has CDR1 SNHLY and CDR2 FYNNEI. The ends lost 4 bases at V and 3 bases at J; junction bases unmatched: 13. CDR3 length: 17 residues. The DNA of the CDR3 is TGTGCCAGCAGTGGGGGCCCGGGGGGAGAAGGAACAGATACGCAGTATTTT. Its protein is CASSGGPGGEGTDTQYF.

This chain connects TRBV29-1 to TRBJ2-6; 12 positions match TRBD1. The CDR3 contains 17 residues. Germline CDR1 is SQVTM and CDR2 is ANQGSEA. Trimming took 6 bases from V and 0 from J; bases not matched to a gene: 6. The CDR3 spells CSVAGTGGYSGANVLTF. The CDR3 bases are TGCAGCGTCGCCGGGACAGGGGGCTACTCTGGGGCCAACGTCCTGACTTTC.

In DNA form, the CDR3 reads TGCGCCAGCACCCCAACAGGGGACTATGGCTACACCTTC. Amino acids: CASTPTGDYGYTF. The chain carries TRBV10-2 and TRBJ1-2; 7 bases fit TRBD1. With V trimmed by 7 bases and J by 3 bases, 5 bases remained unmatched. The CDR3 runs to 13 residues. Germline lookup yields CDR1 WSHSY and CDR2 SAAADI.

The genes are TRBV24-1 and TRBJ2-1; a possible D gene is TRBD1 (6 bases). The V and J ends lost 3 bases and 6 bases respectively, with 26 bases between them. The germline CDR1 and CDR2 sequences are KGHDR and SFDVKD. There are 19 residues in the CDR3. This chain's CDR3 is CATSDRGGPSSGRLNEQFF. The CDR3 nucleotides are TGTGCCACCAGTGATCGAGGGGGTCCCTCGTCGGGTCGCCTCAATGAGCAGTTCTTC.

This chain links TRBV10-3 with TRBJ2-2; D is ambiguous. Trimming cost V 4 bases and J 8 bases, with 8 bases left between them. The CDR3 sequence is 12 residues long. CDR1 ENHRY and CDR2 SYGVKD come from the germline V gene. CDR3 nucleotide sequence: TGTGCCATCAGTGTAGGGTATGGGGAGCTGTTTTTT. It is translated as CAISVGYGELFF.

CDR3 bases: TGCGCCAGCAGTGACCAGGGGCTGAGAAAACTGTTTTTT. Translation gives CASSDQGLRKLFF. The V call is TRBV5-1, the J call TRBJ1-4, with D tentatively TRBD1 (6 bases). Trimming stripped 5 bases from V and 10 bases from J, with 15 bases between. The CDR3 sequence is 13 residues long. The V gene's germline CDR1 is SGHRS and CDR2 YFSETQ.

V is TRBV6-6 and J is TRBJ1-5, with 7 bases aligning to TRBD1. V was clipped by 2 bases and J by 13 bases; unmatched bases: 17. The germline V gene encodes CDR1 MNHNY and CDR2 SVGAGI (reference sequence). The CDR3 has 16 residues. This CDR3 reads CASSYGFDRAPNQQHF. DNA of the CDR3: TGTGCCAGCAGTTACGGGTTTGACAGGGCGCCCAATCAGCAGCATTTT.

This clone was seen just once. The rearrangement joins TRBV19 to TRBJ2-1; 9 bases are a match to TRBD1. The ends lost 5 bases at V and 7 bases at J; junction bases unmatched: 12. Per germline, CDR1 LNHDA and CDR2 SQIVND (reference sequence). The CDR3 loop spans 16 amino acids. CDR3 coding DNA: TGTGCCAGTAGTTCCTCAGGACAGGGGAAAAAAAATGAGCAGTTCTTC. As protein: CASSSSGQGKKNEQFF.

V gene TRBV6-5 combines with J gene TRBJ1-1; D gene ambiguous. Trimming shortened V by 2 bases and J by 4 bases, and 8 bases separated the two germline ends. Germline V gene sequence: CDR1 MNHEY, CDR2 SVGAGI. This CDR3 comprises 13 residues. DNA of the CDR3: TGTGCCAGCAGTTACGGGATTGGCACTGAAGCTTTCTTT. It yields the protein CASSYGIGTEAFF.

The V gene is TRBV30, the J gene TRBJ2-1; tentative D call: TRBD2 (6 bases). Per the germline V gene, CDR1 is GTSNPN and CDR2 is SVGIG (reference sequence). The V end was cut by 3 bases, the J end by 7 bases, with 13 bases between. The CDR3 has 13 amino acids. Here the CDR3 DNA reads TGTGCCTGGAGCCCCGGGGGAAAAAATGAGCAGTTCTTC. Its translation is CAWSPGGKNEQFF.